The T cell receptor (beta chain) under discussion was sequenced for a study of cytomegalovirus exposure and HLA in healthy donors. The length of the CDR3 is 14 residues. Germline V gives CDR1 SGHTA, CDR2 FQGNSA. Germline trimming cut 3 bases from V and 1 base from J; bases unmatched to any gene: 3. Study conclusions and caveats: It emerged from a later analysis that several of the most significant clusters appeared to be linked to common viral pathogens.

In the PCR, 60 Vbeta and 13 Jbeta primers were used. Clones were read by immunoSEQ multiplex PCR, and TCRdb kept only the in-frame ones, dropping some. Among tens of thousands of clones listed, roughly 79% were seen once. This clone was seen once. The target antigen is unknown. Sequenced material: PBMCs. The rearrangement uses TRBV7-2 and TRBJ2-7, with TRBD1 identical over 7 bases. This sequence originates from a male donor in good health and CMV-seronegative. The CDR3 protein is CASSFYRGSYEQYF. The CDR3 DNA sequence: TGTGCCAGCAGCTTCTACAGGGGTTCCTACGAGCAGTACTTC.